This T cell receptor beta chain originates from a study of response to subunit inactivated influenza vaccine. Each CDR3 protein is one row after TCRdb ran MiXCR on the RT-PCR reads. This sample has 450,000 to 700,000 distinct CDR3 sequences, with less than 15% found just once. Study-level points and caveats: Seasonal influenza vaccination, on each occasion, was suggested by the authors to recruit few new T cells.

A remark on this clonotype: The target antigen is unknown.

Germline V gene lookup returns CDR1 SGHDN and CDR2 FVKESK. This CDR3 comprises 13 residues. V shed 0 bases and J shed 10 bases, with 11 bases lying between them. This specimen consisted of PBMCs from blood, obtained 11 to 12 days after vaccination. V and J are TRBV14 and TRBJ2-3, with D hard to call. The TCR comes from a man between 45 and 60 years old who received an inactivated influenza vaccine. CDR3: CASSQDLQRSQYF. The CDR3 DNA follows: TGTGCCAGCAGCCAAGATCTTCAGAGGTCGCAGTATTTT.